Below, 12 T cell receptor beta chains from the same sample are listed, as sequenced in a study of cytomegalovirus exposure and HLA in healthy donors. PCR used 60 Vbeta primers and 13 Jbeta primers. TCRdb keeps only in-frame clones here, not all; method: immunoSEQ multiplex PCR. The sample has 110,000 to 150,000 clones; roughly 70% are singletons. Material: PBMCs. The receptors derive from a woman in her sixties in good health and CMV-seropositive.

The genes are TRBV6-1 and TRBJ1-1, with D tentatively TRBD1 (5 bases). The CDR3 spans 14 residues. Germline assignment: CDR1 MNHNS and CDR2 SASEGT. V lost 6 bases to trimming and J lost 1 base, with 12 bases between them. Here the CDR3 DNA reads TGTGCCAGCAGGCAGGGAGGAACGAACACTGAAGCTTTCTTT. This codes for CASRQGGTNTEAFF.

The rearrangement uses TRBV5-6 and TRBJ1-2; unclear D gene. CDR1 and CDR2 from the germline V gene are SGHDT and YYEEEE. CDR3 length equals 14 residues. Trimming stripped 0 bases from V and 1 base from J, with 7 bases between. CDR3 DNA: TGTGCCAGCAGCTTGGATGTCTTTAACTATGGCTACACCTTC. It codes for CASSLDVFNYGYTF.

CDR3 protein: CASNDREKAYNEQFF. The CDR3 DNA follows: TGTGCCAGCAACGACCGGGAGAAGGCCTACAATGAGCAGTTCTTC. The J gene is TRBJ2-1, the V gene TRBV11-3, with D possibly being TRBD2 (6 bases). This CDR3 contains 15 residues. From germline, CDR1 is SGHNT and CDR2 YENEEA. The V end was cut by 7 bases, the J end by 2 bases, with 15 bases between. The complete variable domain, with remaining parts taken from reference TRBV11-3 and TRBJ2-1, reads EAGVVQSPRYKIIEKKQPVAFWCNPISGHNTLYWYLQNLGQGPELLIRYENEEAVDDSQLPKDRFSAERLKGVDSTLKIQPAELGDSAVYLCASNDREKAYNEQFFGPGTRLTVL.

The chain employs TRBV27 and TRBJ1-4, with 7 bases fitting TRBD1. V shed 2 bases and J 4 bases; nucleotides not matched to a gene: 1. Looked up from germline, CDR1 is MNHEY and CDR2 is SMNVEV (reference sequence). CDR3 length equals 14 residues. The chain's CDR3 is CASSLGTVNEKLFF. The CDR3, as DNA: TGTGCCAGCAGTTTAGGGACAGTTAATGAAAAACTGTTTTTT.

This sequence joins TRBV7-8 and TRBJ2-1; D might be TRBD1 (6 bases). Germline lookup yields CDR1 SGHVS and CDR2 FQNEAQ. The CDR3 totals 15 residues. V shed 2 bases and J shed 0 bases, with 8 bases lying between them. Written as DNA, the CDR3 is TGTGCCAGCAGCTTACTCAGGGGCTCCTACAATGAGCAGTTCTTC. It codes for CASSLLRGSYNEQFF.

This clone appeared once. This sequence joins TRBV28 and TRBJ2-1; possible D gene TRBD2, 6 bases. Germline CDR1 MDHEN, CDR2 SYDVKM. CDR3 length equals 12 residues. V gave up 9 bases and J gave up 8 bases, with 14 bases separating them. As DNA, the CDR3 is TGTGCCAGTCTACGGGACTCCCATGAGCAGTTCTTC. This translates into CASLRDSHEQFF.

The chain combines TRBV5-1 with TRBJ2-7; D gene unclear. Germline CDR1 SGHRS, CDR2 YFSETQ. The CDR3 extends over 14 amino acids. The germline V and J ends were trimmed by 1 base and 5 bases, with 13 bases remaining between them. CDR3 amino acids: CASSLTQVFDEQYF. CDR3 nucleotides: TGCGCCAGCAGCTTGACCCAGGTGTTCGACGAGCAGTACTTC.

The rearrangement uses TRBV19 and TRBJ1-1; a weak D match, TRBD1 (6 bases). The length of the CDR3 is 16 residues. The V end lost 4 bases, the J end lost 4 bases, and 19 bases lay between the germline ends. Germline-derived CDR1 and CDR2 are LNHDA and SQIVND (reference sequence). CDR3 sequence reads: CASSNVGRQGSTEAFF. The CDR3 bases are TGTGCCAGTAGTAACGTGGGTCGGCAGGGGAGCACTGAAGCTTTCTTT.

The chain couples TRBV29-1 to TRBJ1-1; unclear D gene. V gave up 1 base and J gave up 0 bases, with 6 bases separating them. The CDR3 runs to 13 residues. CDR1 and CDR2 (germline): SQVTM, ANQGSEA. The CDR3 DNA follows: TGCAGCGTTGAAGTAGTACTGAACACTGAAGCTTTCTTT. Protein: CSVEVVLNTEAFF.

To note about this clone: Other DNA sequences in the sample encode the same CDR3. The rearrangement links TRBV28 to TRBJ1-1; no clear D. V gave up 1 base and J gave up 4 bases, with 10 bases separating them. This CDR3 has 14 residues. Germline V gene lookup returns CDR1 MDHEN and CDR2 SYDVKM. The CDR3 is CASSLSPGGTEAFF. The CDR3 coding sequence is TGTGCCAGCAGTTTATCGCCCGGTGGCACTGAAGCTTTCTTT.

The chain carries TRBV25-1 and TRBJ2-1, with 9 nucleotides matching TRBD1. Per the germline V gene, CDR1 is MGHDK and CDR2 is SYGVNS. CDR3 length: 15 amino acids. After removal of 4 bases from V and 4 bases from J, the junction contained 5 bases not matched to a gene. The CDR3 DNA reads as TGTGCCAGCAGTGCGGGACAGGGCCTTTACAATGAGCAGTTCTTC. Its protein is CASSAGQGLYNEQFF.

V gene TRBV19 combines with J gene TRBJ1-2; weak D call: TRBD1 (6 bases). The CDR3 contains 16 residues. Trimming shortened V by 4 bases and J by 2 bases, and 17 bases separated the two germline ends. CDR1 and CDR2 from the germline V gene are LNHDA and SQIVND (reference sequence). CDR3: CASSKLPTGINYGYTF. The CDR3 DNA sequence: TGTGCCAGTAGTAAACTACCGACAGGAATCAACTATGGCTACACCTTC.